The 27 T cell receptor beta chains given below trace back to one sample, sequenced in a study of T cell responses to AZD1222 COVID-19 vaccine. Assay used: immunoSEQ multiplex PCR; TCRdb lists only in-frame clones, some missing. The table has fewer than 200,000 clones, roughly 90% seen once. The sequences come from peripheral blood, collected on day 0 of AZD1222 vaccination. The source is an adult in good health.

Here the CDR3 DNA reads TGTGCCAGCTCACCTAGGGAGGGGTCAGGGGTCTTGAACACTGAAGCTTTCTTT. Encoded protein: CASSPREGSGVLNTEAFF. The chain combines TRBV18 with TRBJ1-1, with D tentatively TRBD1 (6 bases). This CDR3 contains 18 residues. V lost 3 bases and J 0 bases, leaving 20 bases between the germline ends. Per the germline V gene, CDR1 is KGHSH and CDR2 is LQKENI.

The chain employs TRBV4-3 and TRBJ1-4; TRBD1 matches 7 bases. The CDR3 is 16 amino acids. The V segment lost 0 bases and the J segment 8 bases; nucleotides outside the gene matches: 9. CDR1 LGHNA and CDR2 YSLEER come from the germline V gene. The CDR3 DNA sequence: TGCGCCAGCAGCCAAGATAAGACAGGGTACGGAGAAAAACTGTTTTTT. Its protein is CASSQDKTGYGEKLFF.

The V gene is TRBV19, the J gene TRBJ2-1, with D possibly called TRBD1 or TRBD2 (6 bases each). Per germline, CDR1 LNHDA and CDR2 SQIVND (reference sequence). The CDR3 is 14 amino acids. The V gene lost 7 bases and the J gene lost 4 bases, with 14 bases spanning the gap. CDR3 nucleotide sequence: TGTGCCAGTATGGAAGGGGGGCGGTACAATGAGCAGTTCTTC. Protein: CASMEGGRYNEQFF.

The rearrangement joins TRBV6-5 to TRBJ2-2, with TRBD2 identical over 11 bases. Germline loops: CDR1 MNHEY, CDR2 SVGAGI. The CDR3 runs to 14 residues. Losses at the gene ends were 7 bases for V and 5 bases for J; bases not matched to a gene: 3. The CDR3 protein is CASIAGGKTGELFF. The CDR3 region has the DNA TGTGCCAGCATAGCGGGGGGGAAGACCGGGGAGCTGTTTTTT.

The J gene is TRBJ2-2, the V gene TRBV4-2; 10 bases map to TRBD2. The V and J ends lost 0 bases and 5 bases, in that order; junction bases with no gene match: 9. Looked up from germline, CDR1 is LGHNA and CDR2 is YNFKEQ. The CDR3 extends over 18 amino acids. The CDR3 sequence is CASSQDGSGLAVTGELFF. As DNA, the CDR3 is TGTGCCAGCAGCCAAGATGGGAGTGGACTAGCGGTTACCGGGGAGCTGTTTTTT.

The chain recombines TRBV15 with TRBJ2-3; 7 bases are a match to TRBD2. Losses at the gene ends were 1 base for V and 6 bases for J; bases not matched to a gene: 4. Germline loops: CDR1 LNHNV, CDR2 YYDKDF (reference sequence). This CDR3 has 14 amino acids. CDR3 nucleotides: TGTGCCACCAGCAGAGGGACTAGGGTGGATACGCAGTATTTT. Its protein is CATSRGTRVDTQYF.

The chain joins TRBV29-1 to TRBJ1-1; TRBD1 is a possible D gene (5 bases). The V gene's germline CDR1 is SQVTM and CDR2 ANQGSEA. The ends were cut back, 5 bases at V and 3 bases at J, with 16 bases in the middle. This CDR3 comprises 14 residues. CDR3 protein: CSVLRDRRDTEAFF. In nucleotides, the CDR3 is TGCAGCGTTCTACGGGACCGTCGAGACACTGAAGCTTTCTTT.

The chain joins TRBV7-8 to TRBJ1-1; 8 positions agree with TRBD1. After removal of 4 bases from V and 7 bases from J, the junction contained 11 bases not matched to a gene. CDR1 is SGHVS, CDR2 FQNEAQ, per germline. This CDR3 has 15 amino acids. The CDR3, as DNA: TGTGCCAGCAGCTCGGACAGGGCTGCAGTAAGTGAAGCTTTCTTT. Amino acid sequence: CASSSDRAAVSEAFF.

In its sample, this clone was seen a few times. This sequence joins TRBV19 and TRBJ1-6; possibly TRBD1 for D (5 bases). Germline-derived CDR1 and CDR2 are LNHDA and SQIVND (reference sequence). V shed 2 bases and J shed 0 bases, with 8 bases lying between them. This CDR3 has 16 residues. The CDR3 here is CASSILGGSYNSPLHF. The DNA for the CDR3 is TGTGCCAGTAGTATATTGGGGGGCTCCTATAATTCACCCCTCCACTTT.

The CDR3, as DNA: TGTGCCAGCAGCCTCACTAGCGGGTACACCGGGGAGCTGTTTTTT. Its protein product is CASSLTSGYTGELFF. This sequence joins TRBV7-3 and TRBJ2-2, with 9 nucleotides matching TRBD2. This CDR3 spans 15 amino acids. The germline V gene has CDR1 SGHTA and CDR2 FQGTGA. Trimming at V came to 5 bases and at J to 3 bases, leaving 4 bases not matched to a gene.

This sequence joins TRBV21-1 and TRBJ2-7; the DNA was not used to check the table's D call, TRBD1. TRBV21-1 counts as a pseudogene. The CDR3 consists of 19 residues. CDR3 DNA: TGTGCCAGCAGCAAATCAAGAACCCAGGGGGCGCGCAGGAACTACGAGCAGTACTTC. It specifies CASSKSRTQGARRNYEQYF.

The V call is TRBV5-1, the J call TRBJ1-2, with D unclear. The CDR3 is 15 amino acids. The germline V gene encodes CDR1 SGHRS and CDR2 YFSETQ. The germline V and J ends were trimmed by 5 bases and 4 bases, with 18 bases remaining between them. This CDR3 is CASRELRALPYGYTF. CDR3 DNA sequence: TGCGCCAGCAGGGAACTGCGGGCCCTTCCCTATGGCTACACCTTC.

The gene calls are TRBV6-1 and TRBJ1-5; D is perhaps TRBD1 (6 bases). The CDR3 is 16 amino acids. Germline assignment: CDR1 MNHNS and CDR2 SASEGT. V gave up 3 bases and J gave up 2 bases, with 14 bases separating them. The CDR3 is CASSEGGFWGNQPQHF. The DNA of the CDR3 is TGTGCCAGCAGTGAGGGGGGCTTTTGGGGCAATCAGCCCCAGCATTTT.

The V and J genes are TRBV20-1 and TRBJ2-1, with 8 bases that match TRBD2. V lost 3 bases and J lost 8; bases outside the gene matches: 9. Per the germline V gene, CDR1 is DFQATT and CDR2 is SNEGSKA (reference sequence). The CDR3 is 14 residues long. The CDR3 nucleotides are TGCAGTGCTAGTCGGAGCGGGAGAACTGATGAGCAGTTCTTC. This sequence encodes CSASRSGRTDEQFF.

The V and J genes are TRBV3-1 (or the pseudogene TRBV3-2) and TRBJ1-1, with 10 nucleotides matching TRBD1. Per germline, CDR1 LGHDT and CDR2 YNNKEL (reference sequence). The CDR3 covers 15 residues. Trimming at V came to 3 bases and at J to 6 bases, leaving 7 bases not matched to a gene. The CDR3 here is CASSHATGGDPEAFF. The CDR3 nucleotides read TGTGCCAGCAGCCACGCGACAGGGGGCGACCCTGAAGCTTTCTTT.

The chain uses TRBV19 and TRBJ2-7; D may match TRBD1 or TRBD2 (5 bases each). Trimming pared 5 bases from V and 0 bases from J, leaving 11 bases between. Germline V gene sequence: CDR1 LNHDA, CDR2 SQIVND (reference sequence). The CDR3 contains 14 residues. CDR3 DNA: TGTGCCAGTAGTCCAGCAGGGAGCTCCTACGAGCAGTACTTC. It specifies CASSPAGSSYEQYF.

The chain employs TRBV19 and TRBJ2-7; maybe TRBD1 (6 bases). This CDR3 has 12 amino acids. The germline gives CDR1 LNHDA, CDR2 SQIVND (reference sequence). The germline V and J ends were trimmed by 6 bases and 3 bases, with 9 bases remaining between them. In DNA form, the CDR3 reads TGTGCCAGTAGCCTGGACAGCTACGAGCAGTACTTC. It encodes CASSLDSYEQYF.

The chain carries TRBV19 and TRBJ1-5; D is unresolved. The germline V gene has CDR1 LNHDA and CDR2 SQIVND (reference sequence). V was clipped by 2 bases and J by 7 bases, with 12 bases between them. This CDR3 spans 14 amino acids. In DNA, the CDR3 is TGTGCCAGTAGTATACAGGCCGGGCGACAGCCCCAGCATTTT. Translated, it gives CASSIQAGRQPQHF.

The chain recombines TRBV10-3 with TRBJ1-4; D remains unclear. The germline V gene has CDR1 ENHRY and CDR2 SYGVKD. V was trimmed by 2 bases and J by 12 bases, leaving 10 bases between them. The CDR3 contains 12 residues. Written as DNA, the CDR3 is TGTGCCATCAGTGAGGGCTTGGTGGAACTGTTTTTT. Protein sequence: CAISEGLVELFF.

This clone was counted a few times. The chain joins TRBV28 to TRBJ1-5, with 10 bases aligning to TRBD1. In germline, CDR1 is MDHEN, CDR2 SYDVKM. V lost 6 bases, J lost 4 bases, and 6 bases stayed unmatched. The CDR3 has 15 residues. CDR3 nucleotide sequence: TGTGCCAGCAGCCCCCGGACAGGGGGAAATCAGCCCCAGCATTTT. Protein sequence: CASSPRTGGNQPQHF.

V and J are TRBV9 and TRBJ2-2, with 14 positions matching TRBD2. Losses at the gene ends were 3 bases for V and 4 bases for J; bases not matched to a gene: 5. The CDR3 length is 17 residues. The germline CDR1 and CDR2 sequences are SGDLS and YYNGEE. The CDR3 spells CASSAGLAGAVTGELFF. The DNA of the CDR3 is TGTGCCAGCAGCGCGGGACTAGCGGGAGCGGTCACCGGGGAGCTGTTTTTT. Combining the CDR3 with reference TRBV9 and TRBJ2-2 gives the whole variable domain DSGVTQTPKHLITATGQRVTLRCSPRSGDLSVYWYQQSLDQGLQFLIQYYNGEERAKGNILERFSAQQFPDLHSELNLSSLELGDSALYFCASSAGLAGAVTGELFFGEGSRLTVL.

The gene calls are TRBV7-3 and TRBJ2-3; the match to TRBD1 covers 8 bases. The CDR3 spans 16 residues. V lost 5 bases, J lost 0 bases, and 7 bases stayed unmatched. The germline V gene encodes CDR1 SGHTA and CDR2 FQGTGA. The CDR3: CASSKAQGASTDTQYF. In DNA form, the CDR3 reads TGTGCCAGCAGCAAAGCGCAGGGGGCCAGCACAGATACGCAGTATTTT.

The chain carries TRBV5-4 and TRBJ2-7, with D hard to call. Germline values: CDR1 SGHNT, CDR2 YYREEE (reference sequence). This CDR3 has 13 amino acids. The V and J ends lost 2 bases and 3 bases respectively, with 9 bases between them. The DNA for the CDR3 is TGTGCCAGCAGCTTCGGGCCAGACTACGAGCAGTACTTC. Its protein product is CASSFGPDYEQYF. Based on the CDR3 plus reference TRBV5-4 and TRBJ2-7, the full variable domain is ETGVTQSPTHLIKTRGQQVTLRCSSQSGHNTVSWYQQALGQGPQFIFQYYREEENGRGNFPPRFSGLQFPNYSSELNVNALELDDSALYLCASSFGPDYEQYFGPGTRLTVT.

The CDR3 loop reads CASSPRPSGGGELFF. The CDR3 coding sequence is TGTGCCAGCAGCCCGCGGCCTAGCGGGGGCGGGGAGCTGTTTTTT. The chain recombines TRBV9 with TRBJ2-2, with TRBD2 matching over 10 bases. Trimming removed 4 bases from V and 7 bases from J; junction bases left unmatched: 7. The length of the CDR3 is 15 residues. Germline lookup yields CDR1 SGDLS and CDR2 YYNGEE.

This chain connects TRBV2 to TRBJ2-3; 8 nucleotides agree with TRBD2. The germline V gene has CDR1 SNHLY and CDR2 FYNNEI. The J segment lost 3 bases and the V segment lost 2 bases, leaving 4 bases of the junction unmatched. This CDR3 has 15 residues. The CDR3 DNA follows: TGTGCCAGCAGTGAACGGGAGGGCCGAACAGATACGCAGTATTTT. Translation: CASSEREGRTDTQYF.

The gene calls are TRBV7-3 and TRBJ1-2, with a tentative D call TRBD1 (5 bases). Germline V CDR1 and CDR2: SGHTA, FQGTGA. This CDR3 has 14 amino acids. Trimming shortened V by 5 bases and J by 4 bases, and 14 bases separated the two germline ends. The CDR3 sequence is CASSPDSSRYGYTF. In DNA form, the CDR3 reads TGTGCCAGCAGCCCCGACAGCTCCCGCTATGGCTACACCTTC.

The chain employs TRBV7-3 and TRBJ2-5; possibly TRBD1 for D (5 bases). V was cut by 0 bases and J by 4 bases, with 12 bases left in between. CDR1 and CDR2 (germline): SGHTA, FQGTGA. The CDR3 has 15 residues. CDR3 region: CASSLTNSQGETQYF. Written as DNA, the CDR3 is TGTGCCAGCAGCTTAACTAACTCCCAGGGAGAGACCCAGTACTTC.